This T cell receptor (beta chain) is drawn from a study of cytomegalovirus exposure and HLA in healthy donors. Study-wide results and caveats: Based on reports, TCR beta sequences accurately predicted HLA-A and HLA-B alleles for most subjects.

The CDR3 has 15 amino acids. CDR1 and CDR2 (germline): SGHDT, YYEEEE. Deletions cut 0 bases from V and 5 bases from J, with 14 bases between. Comments on this clone: Its antigen is undetermined.

Researchers ran the PCR with 60 Vbeta and 13 Jbeta primers. Sequencing was performed with immunoSEQ multiplex PCR; in TCRdb, only in-frame clones are kept and a portion is missing. The sample consists of over 150,000 clones, 70% to 80% of them appearing once. The chain is built from TRBV5-6 and TRBJ2-5, with D possibly being TRBD2 (7 bases). The receptor's source is a man between 18 and 35 years old in good health and CMV-seropositive. Sequences were obtained from PBMCs. The CDR3 nucleotides read TGTGCCAGCAGCTTGGAACAGGGAGGGGTGGAGACCCAGTACTTC. Translating it yields CASSLEQGGVETQYF.